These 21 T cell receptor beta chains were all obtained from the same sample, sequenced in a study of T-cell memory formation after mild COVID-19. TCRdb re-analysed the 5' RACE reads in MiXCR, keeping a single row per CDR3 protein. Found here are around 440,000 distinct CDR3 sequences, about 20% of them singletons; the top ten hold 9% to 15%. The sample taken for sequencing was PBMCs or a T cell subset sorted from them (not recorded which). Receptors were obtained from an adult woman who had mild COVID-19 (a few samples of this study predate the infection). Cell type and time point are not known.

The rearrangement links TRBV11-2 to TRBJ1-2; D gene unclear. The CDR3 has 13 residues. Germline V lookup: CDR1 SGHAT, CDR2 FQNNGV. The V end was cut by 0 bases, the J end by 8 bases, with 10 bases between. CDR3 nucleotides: TGTGCCAGCAGCTTAGAACCCCTTGGCGGCTACACCTTC. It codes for CASSLEPLGGYTF.

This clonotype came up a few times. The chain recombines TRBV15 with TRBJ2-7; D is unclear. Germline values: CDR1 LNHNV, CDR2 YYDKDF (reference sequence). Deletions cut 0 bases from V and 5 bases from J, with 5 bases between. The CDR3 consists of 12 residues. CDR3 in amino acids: CATSREGNEQYF. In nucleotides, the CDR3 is TGTGCCACCAGCAGAGAGGGGAACGAGCAGTACTTC.

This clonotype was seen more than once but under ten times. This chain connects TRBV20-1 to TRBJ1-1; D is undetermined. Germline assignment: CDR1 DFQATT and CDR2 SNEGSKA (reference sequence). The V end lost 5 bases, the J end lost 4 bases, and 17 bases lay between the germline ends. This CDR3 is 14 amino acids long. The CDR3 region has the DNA TGCAGTGCTCTCTTGGGGAGGTTGGGCACTGAAGCTTTCTTT. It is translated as CSALLGRLGTEAFF.

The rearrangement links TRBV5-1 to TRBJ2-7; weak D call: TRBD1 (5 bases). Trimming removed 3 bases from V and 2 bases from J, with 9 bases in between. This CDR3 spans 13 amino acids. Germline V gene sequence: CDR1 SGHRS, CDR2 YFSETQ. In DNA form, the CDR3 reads TGCGCCAGCAGCTCGGAAGGGGCCTACGAGCAGTACTTC. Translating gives CASSSEGAYEQYF.

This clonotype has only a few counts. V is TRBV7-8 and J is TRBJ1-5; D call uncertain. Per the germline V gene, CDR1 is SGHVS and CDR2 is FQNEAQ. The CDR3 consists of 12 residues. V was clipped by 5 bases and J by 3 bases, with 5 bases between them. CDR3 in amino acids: CASSQFNQPQHF. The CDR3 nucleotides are TGTGCCAGCAGCCAATTCAATCAGCCCCAGCATTTT.

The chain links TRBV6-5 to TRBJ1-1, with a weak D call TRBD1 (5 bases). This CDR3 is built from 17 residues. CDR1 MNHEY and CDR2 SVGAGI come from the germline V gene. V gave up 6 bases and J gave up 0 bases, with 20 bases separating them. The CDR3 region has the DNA TGTGCCAGCAGCCCGGGGTGGGGGGAGTACATGAACACTGAAGCTTTCTTT. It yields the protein CASSPGWGEYMNTEAFF.

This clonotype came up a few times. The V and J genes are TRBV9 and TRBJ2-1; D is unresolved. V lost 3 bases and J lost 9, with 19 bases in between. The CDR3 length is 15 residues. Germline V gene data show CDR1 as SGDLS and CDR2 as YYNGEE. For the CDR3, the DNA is TGTGCCAGCAGCGATGGACGGCCTGCCATCCCTGAGCAGTTCTTC. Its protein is CASSDGRPAIPEQFF.

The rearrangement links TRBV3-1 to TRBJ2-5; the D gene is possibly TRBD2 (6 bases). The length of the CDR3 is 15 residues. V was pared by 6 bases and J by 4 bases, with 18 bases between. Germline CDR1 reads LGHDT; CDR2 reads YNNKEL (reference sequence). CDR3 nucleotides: TGTGCCAGCAGACACCTCGGAGGGACCGCAGAGACCCAGTACTTC. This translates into CASRHLGGTAETQYF.

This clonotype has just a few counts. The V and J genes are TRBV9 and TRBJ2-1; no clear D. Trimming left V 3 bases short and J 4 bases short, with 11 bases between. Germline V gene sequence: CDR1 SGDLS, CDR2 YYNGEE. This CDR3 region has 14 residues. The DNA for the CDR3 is TGTGCCAGCAGCGGGGCTTCAAAGTACAATGAGCAGTTCTTC. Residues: CASSGASKYNEQFF.

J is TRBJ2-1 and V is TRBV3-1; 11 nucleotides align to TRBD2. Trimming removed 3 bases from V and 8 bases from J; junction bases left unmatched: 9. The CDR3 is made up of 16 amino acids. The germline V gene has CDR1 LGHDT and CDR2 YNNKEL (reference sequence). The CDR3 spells CASSHPLAGGGDEQFF. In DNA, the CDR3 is TGTGCCAGCAGCCACCCGCTAGCGGGAGGAGGCGATGAGCAGTTCTTC.

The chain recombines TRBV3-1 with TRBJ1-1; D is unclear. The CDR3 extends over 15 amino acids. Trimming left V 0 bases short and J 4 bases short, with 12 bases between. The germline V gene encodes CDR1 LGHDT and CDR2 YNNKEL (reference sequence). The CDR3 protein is CASSQDPRASTEAFF. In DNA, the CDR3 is TGTGCCAGCAGCCAAGATCCTCGAGCCTCCACTGAAGCTTTCTTT.

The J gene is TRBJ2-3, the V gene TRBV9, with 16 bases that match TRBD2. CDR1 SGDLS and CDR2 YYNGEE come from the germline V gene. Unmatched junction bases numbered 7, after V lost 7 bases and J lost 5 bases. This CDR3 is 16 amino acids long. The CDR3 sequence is CASSGTSGGAQDTQYF. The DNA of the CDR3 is TGTGCCAGCTCCGGGACTAGCGGGGGGGCCCAAGATACGCAGTATTTT.

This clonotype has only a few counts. In DNA, the CDR3 is TGTGCCAGCAAGGTCGCGGAGTGGTCTGATGGCTACACCTTC. It encodes CASKVAEWSDGYTF. The rearrangement uses TRBV12-3 or TRBV12-4 and TRBJ1-2, with unresolved D. The CDR3 totals 14 residues. V lost 7 bases and J lost 6, with 18 bases in between.

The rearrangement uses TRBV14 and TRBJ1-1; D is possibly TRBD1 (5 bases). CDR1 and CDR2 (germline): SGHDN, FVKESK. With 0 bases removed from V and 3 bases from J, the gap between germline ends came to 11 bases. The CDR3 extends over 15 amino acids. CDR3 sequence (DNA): TGTGCCAGCAGCCAAGATTGGGGCAGACACACTGAAGCTTTCTTT. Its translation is CASSQDWGRHTEAFF.

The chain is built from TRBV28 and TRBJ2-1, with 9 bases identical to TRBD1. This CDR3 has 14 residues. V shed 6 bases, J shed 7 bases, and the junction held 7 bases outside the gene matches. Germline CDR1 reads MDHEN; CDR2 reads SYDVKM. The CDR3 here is CASRTGTGLNEQFF. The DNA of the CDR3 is TGTGCCAGCAGAACCGGGACAGGGCTTAATGAGCAGTTCTTC.

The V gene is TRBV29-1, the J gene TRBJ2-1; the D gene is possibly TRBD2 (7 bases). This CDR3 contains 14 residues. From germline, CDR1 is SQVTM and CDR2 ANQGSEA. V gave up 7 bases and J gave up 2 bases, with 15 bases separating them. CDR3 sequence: CSADWGGPYNEQFF. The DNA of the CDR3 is TGCAGCGCCGATTGGGGGGGCCCCTACAATGAGCAGTTCTTC.

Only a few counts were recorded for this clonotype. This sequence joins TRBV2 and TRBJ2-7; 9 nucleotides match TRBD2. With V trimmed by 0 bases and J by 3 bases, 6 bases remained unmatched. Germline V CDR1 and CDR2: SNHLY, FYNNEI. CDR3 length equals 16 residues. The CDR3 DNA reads TGTGCCAGCAGTGAAGCGGGCACTAGCGGGTACTACGAGCAGTACTTC. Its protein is CASSEAGTSGYYEQYF.

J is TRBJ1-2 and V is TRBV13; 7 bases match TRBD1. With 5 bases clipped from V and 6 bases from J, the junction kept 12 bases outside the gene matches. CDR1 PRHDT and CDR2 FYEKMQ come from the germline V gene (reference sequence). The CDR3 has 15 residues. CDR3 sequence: CASSPRQGGLDGYTF. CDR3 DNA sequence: TGTGCCAGCAGCCCTAGACAGGGTGGCTTGGATGGCTACACCTTC.

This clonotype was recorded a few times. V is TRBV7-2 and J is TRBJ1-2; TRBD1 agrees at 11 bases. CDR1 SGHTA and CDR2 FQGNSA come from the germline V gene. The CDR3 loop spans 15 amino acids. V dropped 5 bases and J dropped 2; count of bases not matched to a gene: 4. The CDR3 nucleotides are TGTGCCAGCAGCCGGGGACAGGGGGTGAACTATGGCTACACCTTC. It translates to CASSRGQGVNYGYTF.

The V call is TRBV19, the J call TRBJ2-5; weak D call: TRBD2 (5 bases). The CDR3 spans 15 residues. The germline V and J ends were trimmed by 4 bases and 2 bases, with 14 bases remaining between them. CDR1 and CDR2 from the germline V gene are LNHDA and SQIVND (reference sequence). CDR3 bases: TGTGCCAGTAGTAATCGAGGACTGGAACAAGAGACCCAGTACTTC. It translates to CASSNRGLEQETQYF.

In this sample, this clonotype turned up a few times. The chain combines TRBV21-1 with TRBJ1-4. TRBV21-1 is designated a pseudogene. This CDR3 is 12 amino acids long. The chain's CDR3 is CASSKPQEKLFF. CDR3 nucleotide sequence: TGTGCCAGCAGCAAACCGCAGGAAAAACTGTTTTTT.